The rows below give T cell receptor beta chains drawn from one sample of a study of blood T cell dynamics during melanoma immunotherapy. Generated by immunoSEQ multiplex PCR, the TCRdb table keeps only in-frame clones and is missing some. The table shows about 28,000 clones, with over 80% occurring only once. The starting material was blood, obtained from a patient treated with checkpoint blockade. These receptors came from a human donor with melanoma. The CDR3 runs from the conserved cysteine through the conserved F or W. The D gene is left open where the match is weak. Size values are once, few and many counts, or a class for expanded clones, and some rows have none.

V gene: TRBV7-9; clone size: NA; J gene: TRBJ2-5; D gene: NA; CDR3 protein: CASSLAPISETQYF
V gene: TRBV28; clone size: NA; J gene: TRBJ1-2; D gene: TRBD1; CDR3 protein: CASSKTGQGTIYGYTF
V gene: TRBV14; clone size: NA; J gene: TRBJ1-2; D gene: NA; CDR3 protein: CASSQELSTKGYTF
V gene: TRBV7-2; clone size: NA; J gene: TRBJ1-3; D gene: NA; CDR3 protein: CASSPQGTSGNTIYF
V gene: TRBV27; clone size: NA; J gene: TRBJ2-1; D gene: TRBD2; CDR3 protein: CASSLWGGSQLNEQFF
V gene: TRBV5-1; clone size: NA; J gene: TRBJ2-1; D gene: NA; CDR3 protein: CASSPGSAGPSLRYNEQFF
V gene: TRBV18; clone size: NA; J gene: TRBJ2-3; D gene: NA; CDR3 protein: CASSPPNGKTDGVTDTQYF
V gene: TRBV27; clone size: NA; J gene: TRBJ1-5; D gene: NA; CDR3 protein: CASSSGSQARWGNQPQHF
V gene: TRBV19; clone size: NA; J gene: TRBJ2-7; D gene: TRBD1; CDR3 protein: CASTPTGYYEQYF
V gene: TRBV27; clone size: NA; J gene: TRBJ1-1; D gene: NA; CDR3 protein: CASSLNRGASEAFF
V gene: TRBV6-1; clone size: NA; J gene: TRBJ2-1; D gene: NA; CDR3 protein: CASSESPSSYNEQFF
V gene: TRBV14; clone size: NA; J gene: TRBJ2-6; D gene: NA; CDR3 protein: CASSPQVSGANVLTF
V gene: TRBV7-9; clone size: NA; J gene: TRBJ1-4; D gene: NA; CDR3 protein: CASSPKRGTVNEKLFF
V gene: TRBV29-1; clone size: NA; J gene: TRBJ1-4; D gene: TRBD1; CDR3 protein: CSVGGSPGQGSEKLFF
V gene: TRBV30; clone size: NA; J gene: TRBJ2-7; D gene: NA; CDR3 protein: CAWSRQGAGEQYF
V gene: TRBV28; clone size: NA; J gene: TRBJ2-3; D gene: TRBD1; CDR3 protein: CASSGGLGQASTDTQYF
V gene: TRBV5-6; clone size: NA; J gene: TRBJ2-5; D gene: NA; CDR3 protein: CASSLDTFEETQYF
V gene: TRBV28; clone size: NA; J gene: TRBJ2-7; D gene: NA; CDR3 protein: CASSLMGSRTYEQYF
V gene: TRBV4-3; clone size: NA; J gene: TRBJ1-6; D gene: TRBD1; CDR3 protein: CASSQAGTGDSPLHF
V gene: TRBV19; clone size: NA; J gene: TRBJ2-3; D gene: TRBD1; CDR3 protein: CASSIAGDRADTQYF
V gene: TRBV10-2; clone size: once; J gene: TRBJ1-1; D gene: NA; CDR3 protein: CASTANTEAFF